One and the same sample provided the 26 T cell receptor beta chains below, sequenced in a study of T cell responses to AZD1222 COVID-19 vaccine. Clones were sequenced by immunoSEQ multiplex PCR, and TCRdb holds only the in-frame ones, with some missing. The sample holds 90,000 to 150,000 clones; 70% to 90% are singletons and the top ten take approximately 5.4%. This specimen consisted of peripheral blood, obtained on day 0 of AZD1222 vaccination. The receptor set was obtained from an adult in good health.

This sequence joins TRBV25-1 and TRBJ1-2; TRBD1 aligns across 7 bases. Germline lookup yields CDR1 MGHDK and CDR2 SYGVNS. The CDR3 is made up of 13 amino acids. With 7 bases clipped from V and 6 bases from J, the junction kept 8 bases outside the gene matches. CDR3 protein: CASTRGQKDGYTF. The CDR3 DNA follows: TGTGCCAGCACGCGGGGACAGAAGGATGGCTACACCTTC.

The V gene is TRBV7-9, the J gene TRBJ1-2; TRBD1 matches at 7 bases. Germline V gene lookup returns CDR1 SEHNR and CDR2 FQNEAQ (reference sequence). This CDR3 has 12 amino acids. V was clipped by 5 bases and J by 8 bases; unmatched bases: 5. The CDR3: CASSMGQTGYTF. The CDR3, as DNA: TGTGCCAGCAGCATGGGACAGACCGGCTACACCTTC.

The chain links TRBV5-8 to TRBJ1-1, with unresolved D. Trimming pared 4 bases from V and 6 bases from J, leaving 16 bases between. Germline CDR1 reads SGHTS; CDR2 reads YDEGEE. CDR3 length equals 14 residues. The CDR3: CASSRPPIAAEAFF. For the CDR3, the DNA is TGTGCCAGCAGCCGGCCTCCGATCGCGGCTGAAGCTTTCTTT.

The chain has TRBV27 and TRBJ1-1; maybe TRBD1 (5 bases). This CDR3 contains 13 residues. V was pared by 4 bases and J by 6 bases, with 12 bases between. Germline V gives CDR1 MNHEY, CDR2 SMNVEV (reference sequence). This chain's CDR3 is CASSYKGWSEAFF. The CDR3 bases are TGTGCCAGCAGTTATAAGGGGTGGTCTGAAGCTTTCTTT.

This clone was seen a few times. The chain combines TRBV28 with TRBJ1-3; D might be TRBD1 (5 bases). This CDR3 region has 18 residues. Trimming shortened V by 3 bases and J by 0 bases, and 18 bases separated the two germline ends. From germline, CDR1 is MDHEN and CDR2 SYDVKM. CDR3 DNA sequence: TGTGCCAGCAGTTTTAGTGTTCAGGACACCAGCTCTGGAAACACCATATATTTT. As protein: CASSFSVQDTSSGNTIYF.

The chain links TRBV9 to TRBJ2-3; 7 bases map to TRBD1. This CDR3 has 15 residues. Germline V gene sequence: CDR1 SGDLS, CDR2 YYNGEE. V shed 4 bases, J shed 4 bases, and the junction held 9 bases outside the gene matches. CDR3 protein: CASSLSDRLPDTQYF. Here the CDR3 DNA reads TGTGCCAGCAGCCTATCGGACAGGCTCCCAGATACGCAGTATTTT.

The chain recombines TRBV6-6 with TRBJ1-6; TRBD1 is a possible D gene (5 bases). With 6 bases removed from V and 8 bases from J, the gap between germline ends came to 8 bases. This CDR3 is built from 12 residues. CDR1 MNHNY and CDR2 SVGAGI come from the germline V gene (reference sequence). CDR3 coding DNA: TGTGCCAGCAGGCGGGGGGATTCACCCCTCCACTTT. Its protein is CASRRGDSPLHF.

The rearrangement links TRBV18 to TRBJ1-2; D unresolved. Germline V gives CDR1 KGHSH, CDR2 LQKENI. V was shortened by 4 bases and J by 5 bases, with 11 bases between the two germline ends. CDR3 length: 13 residues. The CDR3 coding sequence is TGTGCCAGCTCACTAGAACAGCTTTATGGCTACACCTTC. Protein product: CASSLEQLYGYTF.

V is TRBV5-4 and J is TRBJ2-3; D might be TRBD1 (6 bases). The CDR3 contains 14 residues. The germline CDR1 and CDR2 sequences are SGHNT and YYREEE (reference sequence). V was pared by 4 bases and J by 0 bases, with 9 bases between. The CDR3 region has the DNA TGTGCCAGCAGCCCGACAGGAAGCACAGATACGCAGTATTTT. Residues: CASSPTGSTDTQYF.

The chain is built from TRBV15 and TRBJ1-6, with TRBD1 as a possible D gene (5 bases). V dropped 2 bases and J dropped 3 bases, with 11 bases sitting between them. The CDR3 is 16 residues long. Germline V gives CDR1 LNHNV, CDR2 YYDKDF (reference sequence). The CDR3 loop is CATSRTIDSYNSPLHF. The CDR3 region has the DNA TGTGCCACCAGCAGAACCATCGACAGCTATAATTCACCCCTCCACTTT.

The chain carries TRBV10-3 and TRBJ1-1; possibly TRBD1 for D (5 bases). The length of the CDR3 is 14 residues. Trimming left V 4 bases short and J 0 bases short, with 9 bases between. Germline lookup yields CDR1 ENHRY and CDR2 SYGVKD. The CDR3: CAISVTDMNTEAFF. In DNA, the CDR3 is TGTGCCATCAGTGTTACGGACATGAACACTGAAGCTTTCTTT.

The CDR3 sequence: CASSLEGMNSPLHF. The CDR3 DNA sequence: TGTGCCAGCAGCTTGGAGGGAATGAATTCACCCCTCCACTTT. The chain links TRBV5-4 to TRBJ1-6, with no clear D. The CDR3 has 14 residues. The germline V and J ends were trimmed by 0 bases and 7 bases, with 8 bases remaining between them. Germline V lookup: CDR1 SGHNT, CDR2 YYREEE (reference sequence).

The chain has TRBV25-1 and TRBJ1-1, with D tentatively TRBD1 (6 bases). Germline CDR1 reads MGHDK; CDR2 reads SYGVNS. Trimming pared 10 bases from V and 7 bases from J, leaving 19 bases between. CDR3 size: 13 residues. The CDR3 region is CATLGQGGLEAFF. The CDR3 coding sequence is TGTGCCACCCTCGGACAAGGGGGGCTTGAAGCTTTCTTT.

The genes are TRBV11-3 and TRBJ2-5; D possibly corresponds to TRBD1 (6 bases). V lost 1 base and J lost 4, with 19 bases in between. Germline V gene data show CDR1 as SGHNT and CDR2 as YENEEA. This CDR3 has 17 amino acids. The CDR3 is CASSLGRRTDATETQYF. The CDR3 bases are TGTGCCAGCAGCTTAGGGCGCCGGACAGATGCAACAGAGACCCAGTACTTC. The full variable domain, in which reference TRBV11-3 and TRBJ2-5 provide the parts outside the CDR3, is EAGVVQSPRYKIIEKKQPVAFWCNPISGHNTLYWYLQNLGQGPELLIRYENEEAVDDSQLPKDRFSAERLKGVDSTLKIQPAELGDSAVYLCASSLGRRTDATETQYFGPGTRLLVL.

V usage is TRBV6-1 and J usage is TRBJ1-1, with a weak D call TRBD1 (5 bases). Per germline, CDR1 MNHNS and CDR2 SASEGT. There are 14 residues in the CDR3. V lost 1 base, J lost 4 bases, and 10 bases lay in between. CDR3 region: CASSEEAGRTEAFF. The CDR3 DNA follows: TGTGCCAGCAGTGAAGAAGCAGGGCGCACTGAAGCTTTCTTT.

V gene TRBV5-6 combines with J gene TRBJ1-2; D not resolved. The CDR3 sequence is 15 residues long. V lost 3 bases, J lost 0 bases, and 12 bases lay in between. Germline V CDR1 and CDR2: SGHDT, YYEEEE. In nucleotides, the CDR3 is TGTGCCAGCAGCTCACAGTTACGATCTAACTATGGCTACACCTTC. This codes for CASSSQLRSNYGYTF.

Only one count was recorded for this clone. The J gene is TRBJ2-3, the V gene TRBV3-1 (or the pseudogene TRBV3-2); 10 nucleotides line up with TRBD2. Germline V lookup: CDR1 LGHDT, CDR2 YNNKEL (reference sequence). The CDR3 contains 17 residues. Trimming cost V 3 bases and J 4 bases; bases outside gene matches: 10. CDR3 nucleotide sequence: TGTGCCAGCAGCCACACCGATGGACTAGCGGCCTCAGATACGCAGTATTTT. The encoded protein is CASSHTDGLAASDTQYF.

There are a few counts of this clone. The CDR3: CASSHEGVRETQYF. CDR3 sequence (DNA): TGTGCCAGCAGCCATGAAGGGGTCCGGGAGACCCAGTACTTC. The gene calls are TRBV3-1 (or the pseudogene TRBV3-2) and TRBJ2-5; maybe TRBD1 (5 bases). The germline V gene encodes CDR1 LGHDT and CDR2 YNNKEL (reference sequence). The CDR3 runs to 14 residues. V shed 3 bases and J shed 5 bases, with 13 bases lying between them.

The V and J genes are TRBV18 and TRBJ1-6; 10 nucleotides line up with TRBD1. V was clipped by 4 bases and J by 7 bases; unmatched bases: 7. The CDR3 spans 16 residues. CDR1 and CDR2 from the germline V gene are KGHSH and LQKENI. The CDR3 sequence: CASSHGQGEGNSPLHF. Written as DNA, the CDR3 is TGTGCCAGCTCACACGGACAGGGGGAAGGCAATTCACCCCTCCACTTT.

The chain links TRBV6-2 or TRBV6-3 to TRBJ1-6, with D maybe TRBD1 (6 bases). V was shortened by 5 bases and J by 10 bases, with 18 bases between the two germline ends. Germline V gene sequence: CDR1 MNHEY, CDR2 SVGEGT. The CDR3 length is 15 residues. In DNA, the CDR3 is TGTGCCAGCAGTAACCGACCGGGGGCCGAGTCACCCCTCCACTTT. Translated, it gives CASSNRPGAESPLHF.

The chain recombines TRBV7-3 with TRBJ1-2; 10 nucleotides align to TRBD1. Germline-derived CDR1 and CDR2 are SGHTA and FQGTGA. The trim removed 5 bases at V and 6 bases at J, leaving 18 bases unmatched. This CDR3 has 18 residues. In nucleotides, the CDR3 is TGTGCCAGCAGCCCCCTCTCCAGACGGGACAGGGGCCTAGATGGCTACACCTTC. It is translated as CASSPLSRRDRGLDGYTF.

The chain couples TRBV10-3 to TRBJ1-1, with D uncertain. Germline V lookup: CDR1 ENHRY, CDR2 SYGVKD. Trimming shortened V by 4 bases and J by 1 base, and 10 bases separated the two germline ends. CDR3 length equals 14 residues. CDR3: CAISVGGKNTEAFF. As DNA, the CDR3 is TGTGCCATCAGTGTAGGAGGAAAGAACACTGAAGCTTTCTTT.

This chain links TRBV7-2 with TRBJ1-3; 7 bases match TRBD1. The CDR3 extends over 16 amino acids. Germline lookup yields CDR1 SGHTA and CDR2 FQGNSA. The J segment lost 3 bases and the V segment lost 2 bases, leaving 7 bases of the junction unmatched. The chain's CDR3 is CASSLPTGVDGNTIYF. The CDR3 DNA follows: TGTGCCAGCAGCTTACCTACAGGGGTAGATGGAAACACCATATATTTT.

Worth noting for this clone: The sample has other DNA sequences that encode this CDR3 too. This sequence joins TRBV5-1 and TRBJ1-4; D unclear. The CDR3 totals 13 residues. V lost 0 bases and J lost 5, with 5 bases in between. Germline CDR1 is SGHRS and CDR2 is YFSETQ. CDR3: CASSLVSNEKLFF. In DNA form, the CDR3 reads TGCGCCAGCAGCTTGGTTAGCAATGAAAAACTGTTTTTT.

The chain links TRBV6-5 to TRBJ1-2; maybe TRBD1 (6 bases). This CDR3 region has 14 residues. CDR1 and CDR2 (germline): MNHEY, SVGAGI. V was shortened by 10 bases and J by 2 bases, with 17 bases between the two germline ends. The CDR3 reads CATRGGTRNYGYTF. The CDR3 region has the DNA TGTGCCACCAGGGGAGGTACAAGAAACTATGGCTACACCTTC.

The chain has TRBV21-1 and TRBJ2-7; TRBD2, the D gene given by the table, was not confirmed from the DNA. TRBV21-1 is reported as a pseudogene. This CDR3 region has 12 residues. CDR3 bases: TGTGCCAGCAGCAAAGTGATCGGTAAGCAGTACTTC. This translates into CASSKVIGKQYF.